This T cell receptor beta chain was sequenced for a study of a mutant IDH1 vaccine in newly diagnosed glioma. Study context: Treated patients comprised around 60% males and roughly 40% females, mean age approximately 42 years. Patients had received radiotherapy, temozolomide, or both previously, most receiving both. The study, taken as a whole, reports: The study observed vaccine-induced immune responses in roughly 95% of patients.

The time point denotes: baseline, week 1 (first vaccination visit). Treatment described: pre-vaccination baseline after standard-of-care therapy. A note on this clone: Its antigen is unidentified.

V was pared by 3 bases and J by 0 bases, with 9 bases between. Germline V CDR1 and CDR2: MNHNS, SASEGT. The CDR3 is 14 amino acids. Profiled with immunoSEQ multiplex PCR; TCRdb holds only in-frame clones, not every one. The sample yields about 51,000 clones, about 74% seen once. The sequences come from PBMCs, collected from a glioma patient treated with radiotherapy, temozolomide or both. The receptor was derived from a woman aged 40 to 49 with glioma. The chain joins TRBV6-1 to TRBJ2-7; no reliable D call. The CDR3 coding sequence is TGTGCCAGCAGTGATCGCTCCCTCTCCTACGAGCAGTACTTC. Its protein is CASSDRSLSYEQYF.